This T cell receptor (beta chain) is drawn from a study of shared clonotypes between healthy human individuals. CD8 cells classed as naive were CD45RO-negative and positively selected for CCR7, excluding terminally differentiated effector memory CD45RA+ cells. Each cell subset's genomic DNA was divided evenly among several immunoSEQ plates. Assay: immunoSEQ multiplex PCR; the TCRdb copy retains only in-frame clones and omits some. The table records about 2.1 million clones, roughly 95% of them present only once. Points on this clone: Other DNA sequences within the sample encode an identical CDR3.

Per the germline V gene, CDR1 is SGHVS and CDR2 is FQNEAQ. This CDR3 is built from 12 residues. With 5 bases clipped from V and 7 bases from J, the junction kept 2 bases outside the gene matches. The TCR originated in a man younger than 35 in good health. Some clones in this sample may be carry-over from other donors' samples. The rearrangement uses TRBV7-8 and TRBJ2-1; 7 bases match TRBD1. Sequences were obtained from naive CD8+ T cells from PBMCs. The CDR3 protein is CASSPTGNEQFF. The CDR3, as DNA: TGTGCCAGCAGCCCGACAGGGAATGAGCAGTTCTTC. The full variable domain, rest sourced from reference TRBV7-8 and TRBJ2-1, is GAGVSQSPRYKVAKRGQDVALRCDPISGHVSLFWYQQALGQGPEFLTYFQNEAQLDKSGLPSDRFFAERPEGSVSTLKIQRTQQEDSAVYLCASSPTGNEQFFGPGTRLTVL.